The entry below gives a single T cell receptor (beta chain) sequence along with its context. Method: immunoSEQ multiplex PCR; TCRdb's copy keeps in-frame clones and lacks some. The sample lists around 2,000,000 clones, more than 85% occurring once. CD45RO negativity and positive selection for CCR7 defined naive CD8 cells, a population that excluded terminally differentiated effector memory CD45RA+ cells. This entry comes from a study of shared clonotypes between healthy human individuals. J lost 8 bases, V lost 3 bases, and 11 bases had no gene match. This CDR3 comprises 16 residues. In germline, CDR1 is SGDLS, CDR2 YYNGEE.

Material: naive CD8+ T cells from PBMCs. The chain has TRBV9 and TRBJ2-2, with 9 bases aligning to TRBD2. The clonotype comes from a man aged 18 to 29 in good health. Some clones in this sample may be carry-over from other donors' samples. The CDR3 DNA reads TGTGCCAGCAGCGCCGACGGGACTAGCTGGGCAGGGGAGCTGTTTTTT. It codes for CASSADGTSWAGELFF.